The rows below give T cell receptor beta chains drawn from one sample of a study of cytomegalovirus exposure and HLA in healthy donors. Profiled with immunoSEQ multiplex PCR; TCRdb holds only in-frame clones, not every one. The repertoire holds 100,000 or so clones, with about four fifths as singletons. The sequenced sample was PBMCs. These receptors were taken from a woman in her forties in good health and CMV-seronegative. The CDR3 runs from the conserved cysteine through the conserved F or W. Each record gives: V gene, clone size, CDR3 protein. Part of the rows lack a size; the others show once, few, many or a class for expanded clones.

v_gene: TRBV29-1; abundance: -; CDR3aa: CSVDILGTEPYEQYF
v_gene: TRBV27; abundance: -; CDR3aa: CASSAARSSSYEQYF
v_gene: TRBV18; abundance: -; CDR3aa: CASSPQGLATTSYEQYF
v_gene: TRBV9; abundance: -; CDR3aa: CASSTARGGSPLHF
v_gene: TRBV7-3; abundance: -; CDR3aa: CASSLSPVAGNYHGELFF
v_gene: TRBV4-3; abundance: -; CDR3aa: CASSQDLTGYEQYF
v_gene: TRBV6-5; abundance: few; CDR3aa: CASSYGTSGETQYF
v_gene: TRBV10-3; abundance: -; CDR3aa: CAIRGLDQETQYF
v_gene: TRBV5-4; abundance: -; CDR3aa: CASSSGPSSTDTQYF
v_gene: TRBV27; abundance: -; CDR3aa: CASSPGTGEPGANVLTF
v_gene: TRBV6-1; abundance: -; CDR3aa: CASSPRGRPGNTIYF
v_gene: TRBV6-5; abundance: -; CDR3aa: CASSPDRGDEQYF
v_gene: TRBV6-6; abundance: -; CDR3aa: CASSSLRAGEQFF
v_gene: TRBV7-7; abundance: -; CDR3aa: CASSLAPGLAEGNEQFF
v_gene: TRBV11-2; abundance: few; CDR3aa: CASSSGNEQFF